The next 14 T cell receptor beta chains were all read from a single sample in a study of blood T cell repertoires in COVID-19. Clones were read by immunoSEQ multiplex PCR, and TCRdb kept only the in-frame ones, dropping some. The profile shows around 50,000 clones, approximately 93% of them singletons. The sequencing sample was made of peripheral blood. These receptors all stem from a man aged 55 to 70 with COVID-19, enrolled during active disease.

The V call is TRBV24-1, the J call TRBJ2-3; TRBD1 matches at 8 bases. Germline V gene lookup returns CDR1 KGHDR and CDR2 SFDVKD. V lost 4 bases, J lost 11 bases, and 10 bases stayed unmatched. The length of the CDR3 is 14 residues. CDR3 coding DNA: TGTGCCACCAGTGAGACAGGGGCCTCCTTAGGGCAGTATTTT. Its protein is CATSETGASLGQYF.

This clone was observed once. The chain has TRBV18 and TRBJ1-6; D is undetermined. V was pared by 0 bases and J by 7 bases, with 10 bases between. The CDR3 totals 15 residues. Germline CDR1 KGHSH, CDR2 LQKENI. This CDR3 reads CASSPPGVRNSPLHF. The CDR3 coding sequence is TGTGCCAGCTCACCACCCGGAGTAAGGAATTCACCCCTCCACTTT. Full variable domain (remainder filled in from reference TRBV18 and TRBJ1-6): NAGVMQNPRHLVRRRGQEARLRCSPMKGHSHVYWYRQLPEEGLKFMVYLQKENIIDESGMPKERFSAEFPKEGPSILRIQQVVRGDSAAYFCASSPPGVRNSPLHFGNGTRLTVT.

The chain employs TRBV28 and TRBJ2-5; TRBD1 matches at 10 bases. With 3 bases clipped from V and 1 base from J, the junction kept 2 bases outside the gene matches. The germline V gene encodes CDR1 MDHEN and CDR2 SYDVKM. The CDR3 totals 15 residues. The CDR3 spells CASSFRTGGQETQYF. CDR3 coding DNA: TGTGCCAGCAGTTTTAGGACAGGGGGCCAAGAGACCCAGTACTTC. Supplemented by reference TRBV28 and TRBJ2-5, the full variable domain reads DVKVTQSSRYLVKRTGEKVFLECVQDMDHENMFWYRQDPGLGLRLIYFSYDVKMKEKGDIPEGYSVSREKKERFSLILESASTNQTSMYLCASSFRTGGQETQYFGPGTRLLVL.

This rearrangement joins TRBV9 to TRBJ2-2; D uncertain. Trimming left V 4 bases short and J 6 bases short, with 7 bases between. The CDR3 runs 12 residues. The germline CDR1 and CDR2 sequences are SGDLS and YYNGEE. The CDR3 bases are TGTGCCAGCAGCACTCTGTCCGGGGAGCTGTTTTTT. This translates into CASSTLSGELFF. The complete variable domain, with remaining parts taken from reference TRBV9 and TRBJ2-2, reads DSGVTQTPKHLITATGQRVTLRCSPRSGDLSVYWYQQSLDQGLQFLIQYYNGEERAKGNILERFSAQQFPDLHSELNLSSLELGDSALYFCASSTLSGELFFGEGSRLTVL.

The rearrangement links TRBV5-4 to TRBJ1-2, with D perhaps TRBD1 (6 bases). Germline V CDR1 and CDR2: SGHNT, YYREEE (reference sequence). This CDR3 region has 13 residues. Trimming removed 4 bases from V and 5 bases from J, with 12 bases in between. CDR3 sequence reads: CASSRTVEYGYTF. CDR3 bases: TGTGCCAGCAGCCGGACAGTCGAGTATGGCTACACCTTC. The full variable domain, with the rest looked up from reference TRBV5-4 and TRBJ1-2, is ETGVTQSPTHLIKTRGQQVTLRCSSQSGHNTVSWYQQALGQGPQFIFQYYREEENGRGNFPPRFSGLQFPNYSSELNVNALELDDSALYLCASSRTVEYGYTFGSGTRLTVV.

The V call is TRBV27, the J call TRBJ1-1; 11 bases agree with TRBD1. CDR3 length equals 14 residues. V trimming: 6 bases; J trimming: 5 bases; junction bases outside the gene matches: 5. Germline V gene lookup returns CDR1 MNHEY and CDR2 SMNVEV (reference sequence). DNA for the CDR3: TGTGCCAGCAGAACGGGACAGGGGGTAACTGAAGCTTTCTTT. This translates into CASRTGQGVTEAFF.

The table lists this clone with a count of one. The chain links TRBV12-3 or TRBV12-4 to TRBJ2-1; TRBD2 matches 8 bases. V lost 2 bases and J lost 10; bases outside the gene matches: 4. This CDR3 contains 13 residues. The CDR3 region has the DNA TGTGCCAGCAGTTTAATAACTAGCGGCGAGCAGTTCTTC. This codes for CASSLITSGEQFF.

The chain joins TRBV15 to TRBJ1-5, with D possibly TRBD1 on 6 matching bases. This CDR3 region has 19 residues. Germline CDR1 LNHNV, CDR2 YYDKDF (reference sequence). V dropped 0 bases and J dropped 3 bases, with 21 bases sitting between them. The DNA of the CDR3 is TGTGCCACCAGCAGAGAGCGGTCGTGGAACAGGGTTAACAATCAGCCCCAGCATTTT. This sequence encodes CATSRERSWNRVNNQPQHF.

This chain links TRBV2 with TRBJ1-2, with D maybe TRBD1 (6 bases). Trimming left V 5 bases short and J 3 bases short, with 19 bases between. CDR1 is SNHLY, CDR2 FYNNEI, per germline. The CDR3 sequence is 16 residues long. The CDR3 nucleotides are TGTGCCAGCAGTACTTTGAGGGGGGGGCCGGACTATGGCTACACCTTC. Protein product: CASSTLRGGPDYGYTF.

The chain uses TRBV19 and TRBJ1-4; 7 bases match TRBD1. The CDR3 loop spans 14 amino acids. Trimming removed 6 bases from V and 8 bases from J; junction bases left unmatched: 9. Germline-derived CDR1 and CDR2 are LNHDA and SQIVND (reference sequence). The CDR3 loop reads CASRKSGGREKLFF. The CDR3, as DNA: TGTGCCAGTAGGAAATCAGGGGGACGGGAAAAACTGTTTTTT.

The V call is TRBV28, the J call TRBJ1-4; no clear D. This CDR3 contains 17 residues. The V end lost 6 bases, the J end lost 0 bases, and 17 bases lay between the germline ends. Germline V lookup: CDR1 MDHEN, CDR2 SYDVKM. The CDR3 nucleotides read TGTGCCAGCAGCCATTTTCGAACGGGGACAACTAATGAAAAACTGTTTTTT. Protein: CASSHFRTGTTNEKLFF.

The chain employs TRBV5-4 and TRBJ1-1; weak D call: TRBD1 (5 bases). V lost 4 bases, J lost 4 bases, and 11 bases lay in between. Germline CDR1 reads SGHNT; CDR2 reads YYREEE (reference sequence). CDR3 size: 13 residues. The CDR3 sequence is CASSGALPTEAFF. CDR3 bases: TGTGCCAGCAGCGGGGCCCTGCCCACTGAAGCTTTCTTT.

The chain uses TRBV5-5 and TRBJ1-6; D unclear. V was cut by 4 bases and J by 0 bases, with 14 bases left in between. The germline V gene has CDR1 SGHKS and CDR2 YYEKEE (reference sequence). The CDR3 length is 17 residues. The DNA of the CDR3 is TGTGCCAGCAGCCCGGGGTACAGTAGCTCCTATAATTCACCCCTCCACTTT. Translated, it gives CASSPGYSSSYNSPLHF.

The chain carries TRBV10-3 and TRBJ1-5, with D hard to call. Germline lookup yields CDR1 ENHRY and CDR2 SYGVKD. This CDR3 comprises 16 residues. Trimming cost V 0 bases and J 0 bases, with 9 bases left between them. The DNA of the CDR3 is TGTGCCATCAGTGAGTCCGGAGGGTATAGCAATCAGCCCCAGCATTTT. It specifies CAISESGGYSNQPQHF.